This entry describes one T cell receptor beta chain. This specimen comes from a study of cytomegalovirus exposure and HLA in healthy donors. The overall study: HLA-typed donors contributed around 82 million unique TCRs, which were held in an early data release.

The germline V gene encodes CDR1 SGHTA and CDR2 FQGNSA. The V and J ends lost 1 base and 5 bases respectively, with 9 bases between them. This CDR3 is 13 amino acids long. Amplification used 60 Vbeta primers and 13 Jbeta primers. Data came from immunoSEQ multiplex PCR; TCRdb stores just in-frame clones and leaves some out. The sample has around 180,000 clones, over 60% seen once. The TCR originated in a woman aged 40 to 50 in good health and CMV-seronegative. The sample was PBMCs. The gene calls are TRBV7-2 and TRBJ2-7; no clear D gene. The DNA of the CDR3 is TGTGCCAGCAGCTTAGGAGTTCGAGACGAGCAGTACTTC. It encodes CASSLGVRDEQYF.